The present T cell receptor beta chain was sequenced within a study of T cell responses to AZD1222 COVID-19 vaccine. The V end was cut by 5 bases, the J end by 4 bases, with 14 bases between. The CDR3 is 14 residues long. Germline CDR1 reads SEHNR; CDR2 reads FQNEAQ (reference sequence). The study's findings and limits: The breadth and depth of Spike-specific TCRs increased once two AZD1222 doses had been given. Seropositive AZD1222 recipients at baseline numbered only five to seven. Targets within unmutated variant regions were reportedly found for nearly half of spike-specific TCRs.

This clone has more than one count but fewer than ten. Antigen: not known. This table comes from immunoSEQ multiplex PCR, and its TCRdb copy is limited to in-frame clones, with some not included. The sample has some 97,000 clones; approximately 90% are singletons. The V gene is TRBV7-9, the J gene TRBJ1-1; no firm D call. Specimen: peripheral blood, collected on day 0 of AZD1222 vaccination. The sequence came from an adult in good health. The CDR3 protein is CASSPRMGGTEAFF. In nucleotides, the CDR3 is TGTGCCAGCAGCCCCCGGATGGGAGGCACTGAAGCTTTCTTT.